The rows below give T cell receptor beta chains drawn from one sample of a study of post-analysis software for immune sequencing data. TCRdb passed the PCR reads through MiXCR, listing each CDR3 protein once. The sample contains fewer than 550,000 distinct CDR3 sequences, around a third of which appear only once. The sample was blood. These receptors were taken from a girl aged 2-17 years with multiple sclerosis. CDR3s include the opening cysteine and the closing phenylalanine or tryptophan.

TRBV15	TRBJ2-7	CATSINSGGPSYEQYF
TRBV28	TRBJ1-6	CASNRGTADNSPLHF
TRBV12-3/TRBV12-4	TRBJ2-6	CASSLPPAGGTQTGANVLTF
TRBV11-2	TRBJ1-2	CASSLSVDRKGPYGYTF
TRBV10-3	TRBJ2-7	CAISVGAGEQYF
TRBV15	TRBJ2-5	CAHQRFSLGKETQYF
TRBV7-2	TRBJ1-2	CASSLVGDGGYTF
TRBV6-1	TRBJ1-2	CAGAGVLGRGYTF
TRBV2	TRBJ2-7	CASSEVAGLSYEQYF
TRBV12-3/TRBV12-4	TRBJ2-3	CASSLSHLSTDTQYF
TRBV7-3	TRBJ2-3	CASSLSGGAAPNTQYF
TRBV5-1	TRBJ2-5	CASSTDRFKGETQYF
TRBV11-2	TRBJ2-6	CASSPLTGANVLTF
TRBV4-2	TRBJ2-7	CASSQEGRRSYEQYF
TRBV21-1	NA	CASSPHEQYF
TRBV28	TRBJ2-7	CASRGGGISYEQYF
TRBV20-1	TRBJ2-5	CSARGASGGQETQYF
TRBV6-4	TRBJ1-2	CASSDSWGAVYGYTF
TRBV7-9	TRBJ1-1	CASSPGRSTEAFF
TRBV7-2	TRBJ2-5	CASSLLGGARSSRETRYF
TRBV2	TRBJ2-3	CASRTDSTDTQYF
TRBV12-3/TRBV12-4	TRBJ2-1	CASRPGLAATYRYDNEQFF
TRBV7-9	TRBJ1-4	CASSLGFGNEKLFF
TRBV9	TRBJ2-5	CASSASPPTGPQETQYF
TRBV20-1	TRBJ2-5	CSANLRGGLETQYF
TRBV18	TRBJ1-2	CASSPLGQANYGYTF
TRBV5-6	TRBJ2-5	CASSGQGAKEQYF
TRBV10-1	NA	CASSEWAGSMWETQYF
TRBV5-1	TRBJ2-1	CASSLAWAGSGNEQFF
TRBV3-1	TRBJ2-5	CASSQEGSSQETQYF
TRBV7-9	TRBJ2-3	CASSPGLRNADTQYF
TRBV5-1	TRBJ2-3	CASSLKSGPARSHTQYF
TRBV6-6	TRBJ2-3	CASSYTTGAGADTQYF
TRBV3-1	TRBJ2-5	CASSQVLTSGGAHETQYF
TRBV29-1	TRBJ2-2	CSVEEVSRRGTGELFF
TRBV5-1	TRBJ2-3	CASSPEGLAGDTQYF
TRBV3-1	TRBJ1-1	CASSLGRGGTEAFF
TRBV4-1	TRBJ2-7	CVSSQEGDTFGYEQYF
TRBV7-2	TRBJ1-2	CASSFNSGQGAAYTF
TRBV2	TRBJ2-3	CASSPDSSSTDTQYF
TRBV20-1	TRBJ2-5	CSARDSSGGQETQYF
TRBV10-3	TRBJ1-2	CAISGSGTHANYGYTF
TRBV20-1	TRBJ2-7	CSAGIGTASYEQYF
TRBV7-2	TRBJ2-7	CASSQGLGWGEQYF
TRBV5-1	TRBJ2-1	CASSLAVPGVNEQFF
TRBV27	TRBJ1-1	CASSVQGVGTEAFF
TRBV10-3	TRBJ2-3	CAISESIWPGRDTQYF
TRBV6-1	TRBJ2-5	CASSEEDRGLEETQYF
TRBV3-1	TRBJ2-4	CASSQAGVGEAKNIQYF
TRBV7-9	TRBJ1-1	CASSLLYQNTEAFF
TRBV10-3	TRBJ2-1	CAISESSGGQYNEQFF
TRBV7-2	TRBJ2-1	CASSLGDLPWNLFF
TRBV5-1	TRBJ1-5	CASSLGLDSNQPQHF
TRBV20-1	TRBJ2-5	CSAPRGLETQYF
TRBV21-1	TRBJ1-2	CASSKVGTGGDGYTF
TRBV5-1	TRBJ2-6	CASSTVASGANVLTF
TRBV6-5	TRBJ2-5	CASSPTNRGGRETQYF
TRBV5-1	TRBJ2-5	CASSLIRDRATTKRPQYF
TRBV2	TRBJ2-2	CASPILDRGRWTGELFF